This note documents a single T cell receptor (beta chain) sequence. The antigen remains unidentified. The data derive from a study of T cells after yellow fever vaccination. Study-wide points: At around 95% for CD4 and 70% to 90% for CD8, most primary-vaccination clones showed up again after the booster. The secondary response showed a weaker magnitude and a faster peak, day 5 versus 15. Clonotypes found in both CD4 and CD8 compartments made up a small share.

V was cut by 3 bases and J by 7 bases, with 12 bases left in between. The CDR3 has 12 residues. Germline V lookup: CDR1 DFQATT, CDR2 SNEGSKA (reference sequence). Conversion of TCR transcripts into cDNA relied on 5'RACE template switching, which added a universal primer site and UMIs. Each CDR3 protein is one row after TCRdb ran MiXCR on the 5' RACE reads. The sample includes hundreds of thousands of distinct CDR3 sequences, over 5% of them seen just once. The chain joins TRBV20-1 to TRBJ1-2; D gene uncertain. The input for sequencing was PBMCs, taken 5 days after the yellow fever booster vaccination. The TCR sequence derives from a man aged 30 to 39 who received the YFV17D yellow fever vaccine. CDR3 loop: CSASGRGFGYTF. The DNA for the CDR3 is TGCAGTGCTAGTGGTCGAGGGTTTGGCTACACCTTC.